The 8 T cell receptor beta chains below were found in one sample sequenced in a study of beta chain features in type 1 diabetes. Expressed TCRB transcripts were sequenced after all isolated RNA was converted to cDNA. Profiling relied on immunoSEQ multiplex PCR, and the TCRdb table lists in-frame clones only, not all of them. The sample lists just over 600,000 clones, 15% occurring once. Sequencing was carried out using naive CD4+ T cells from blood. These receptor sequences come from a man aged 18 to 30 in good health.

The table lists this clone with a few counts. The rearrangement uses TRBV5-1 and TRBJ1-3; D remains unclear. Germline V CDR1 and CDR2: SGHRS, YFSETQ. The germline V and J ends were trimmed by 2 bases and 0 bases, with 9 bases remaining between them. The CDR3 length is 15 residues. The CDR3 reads CASSFLGSSGNTIYF. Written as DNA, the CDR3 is TGCGCCAGCAGCTTTTTGGGCAGCTCTGGAAACACCATATATTTT.

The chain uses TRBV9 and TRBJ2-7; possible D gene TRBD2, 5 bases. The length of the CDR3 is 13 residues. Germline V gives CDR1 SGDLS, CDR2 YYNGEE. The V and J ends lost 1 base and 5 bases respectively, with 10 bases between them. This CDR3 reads CASSVSSGDEQYF. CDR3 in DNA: TGTGCCAGCAGCGTATCCTCCGGGGACGAGCAGTACTTC.

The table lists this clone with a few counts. The CDR3 is CASGPGQTNTGELFF. CDR3 coding DNA: TGTGCTAGTGGTCCGGGACAGACGAACACCGGGGAGCTGTTTTTT. The chain recombines TRBV12-5 with TRBJ2-2, with TRBD1 identical over 7 bases. Losses at the gene ends were 5 bases for V and 0 bases for J; bases not matched to a gene: 3. In germline, CDR1 is LGHNT, CDR2 FRNRAP. This CDR3 comprises 15 residues.

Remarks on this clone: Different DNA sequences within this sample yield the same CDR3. The CDR3 DNA is TGTGCCAGCAGCGTAGGCACAGAAGAGACCCAGTACTTC. Translated, it gives CASSVGTEETQYF. The chain combines TRBV9 with TRBJ2-5; D is uncertain. CDR3 length: 13 residues. Trimming left V 0 bases short and J 3 bases short, with 6 bases between. Germline V gene lookup returns CDR1 SGDLS and CDR2 YYNGEE.

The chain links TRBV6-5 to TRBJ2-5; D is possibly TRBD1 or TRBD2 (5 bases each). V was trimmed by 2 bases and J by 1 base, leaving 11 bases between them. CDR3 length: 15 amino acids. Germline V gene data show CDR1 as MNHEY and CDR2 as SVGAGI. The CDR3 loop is CASSYLGRTQETQYF. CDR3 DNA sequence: TGTGCCAGCAGTTACCTGGGACGGACCCAAGAGACCCAGTACTTC.

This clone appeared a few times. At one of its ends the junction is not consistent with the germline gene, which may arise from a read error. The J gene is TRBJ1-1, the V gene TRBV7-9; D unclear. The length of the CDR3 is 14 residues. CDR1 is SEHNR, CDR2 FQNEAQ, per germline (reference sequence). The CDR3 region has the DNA TGCGCCAGCAGCCACCTTGACAAGAACACTGAAGCTTTCTTT. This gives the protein CASSHLDKNTEAFF.

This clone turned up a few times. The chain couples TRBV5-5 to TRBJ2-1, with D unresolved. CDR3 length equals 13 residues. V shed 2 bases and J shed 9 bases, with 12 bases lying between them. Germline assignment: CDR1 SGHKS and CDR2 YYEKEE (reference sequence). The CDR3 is CASSFSLSSEQFF. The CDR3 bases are TGTGCCAGCAGCTTCTCCCTCTCCAGTGAGCAGTTCTTC.

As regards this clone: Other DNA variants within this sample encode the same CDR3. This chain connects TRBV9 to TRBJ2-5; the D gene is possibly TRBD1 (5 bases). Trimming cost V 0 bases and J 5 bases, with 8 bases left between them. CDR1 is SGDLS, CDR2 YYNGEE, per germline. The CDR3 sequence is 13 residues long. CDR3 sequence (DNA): TGTGCCAGCAGCGTAGGGGGCCCGGAGACCCAGTACTTC. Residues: CASSVGGPETQYF.